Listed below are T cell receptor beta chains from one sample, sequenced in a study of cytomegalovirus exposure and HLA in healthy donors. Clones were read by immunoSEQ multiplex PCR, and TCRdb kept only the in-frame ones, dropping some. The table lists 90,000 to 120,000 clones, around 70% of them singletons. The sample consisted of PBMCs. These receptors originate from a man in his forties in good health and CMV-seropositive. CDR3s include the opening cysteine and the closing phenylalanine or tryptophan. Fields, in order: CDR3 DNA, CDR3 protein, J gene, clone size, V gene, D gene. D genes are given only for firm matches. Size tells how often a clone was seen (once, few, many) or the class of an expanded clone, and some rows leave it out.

CDR3nt: TGCGCCAGCAGCCAAGAAAGGGGTATCCAAGAGACCCAGTACTTC
CDR3aa: CASSQERGIQETQYF
j_gene: TRBJ2-5
abundance: .
v_gene: TRBV4-1
d_gene: .

CDR3nt: TGTGCCAGCAGCTTAGCAGGGGCGCTGAGTGGCTACACCTTC
CDR3aa: CASSLAGALSGYTF
j_gene: TRBJ1-2
abundance: .
v_gene: TRBV11-2
d_gene: .

CDR3nt: TGCGCCAGCAGCCAAACCTCTAGCGCGGACTACGAGCAGTACTTC
CDR3aa: CASSQTSSADYEQYF
j_gene: TRBJ2-7
abundance: few
v_gene: TRBV4-1
d_gene: .

CDR3nt: TGTGCCAACAGCTTACTACAGGGAAACACTGAAGCTTTCTTT
CDR3aa: CANSLLQGNTEAFF
j_gene: TRBJ1-1
abundance: .
v_gene: TRBV7-9
d_gene: .

CDR3nt: TGTGCCAGCAGCGTAGTGAGCAGGGCCGCTCTAAACAATGAGCAGTTCTTC
CDR3aa: CASSVVSRAALNNEQFF
j_gene: TRBJ2-1
abundance: .
v_gene: TRBV7-8
d_gene: .

CDR3nt: TGTGCCAGCAGTCCATCCGGGACAGGGTTTCGAAATCAGCCCCAGCATTTT
CDR3aa: CASSPSGTGFRNQPQHF
j_gene: TRBJ1-5
abundance: .
v_gene: TRBV27
d_gene: TRBD1

CDR3nt: TGTGCCAGCAGTGGTCGGGGGATGGATGAAGCTTTCTTT
CDR3aa: CASSGRGMDEAFF
j_gene: TRBJ1-1
abundance: .
v_gene: TRBV2
d_gene: .

CDR3nt: TGTGCCAGCAGCCCTGTAATGGCGGGGGACACAGATACGCAGTATTTT
CDR3aa: CASSPVMAGDTDTQYF
j_gene: TRBJ2-3
abundance: few
v_gene: TRBV4-2
d_gene: TRBD2

CDR3nt: TGTGCCAGCACCCCCCGAGACAGGGTCCTTTATGGGCAGTTCTTC
CDR3aa: CASTPRDRVLYGQFF
j_gene: TRBJ2-1
abundance: .
v_gene: TRBV6-5
d_gene: TRBD1

CDR3nt: TGTGCCAGCAGCTTTTATACTAGCGGCACAGATACGCAGTATTTT
CDR3aa: CASSFYTSGTDTQYF
j_gene: TRBJ2-3
abundance: .
v_gene: TRBV7-2
d_gene: TRBD2

CDR3nt: TGTGCCGGTACTGTTAATAACTATGGCTACACCTTC
CDR3aa: CAGTVNNYGYTF
j_gene: TRBJ1-2
abundance: .
v_gene: TRBV30
d_gene: .